This entry is about one T cell receptor beta chain. In replicate PCRs of sorted subsets, 150 to 200 ng DNA, about 30,000 T cell genomes, was used. Libraries were prepared by immunoSEQ multiplex PCR; TCRdb keeps only in-frame clonotypes and omits some of them. The sample yields about 670,000 clones, roughly 78% seen once. The sample belongs to a study of shared clonotypes between healthy human individuals. CDR1 is SGHVS, CDR2 FQNEAQ, per germline. This CDR3 is built from 15 residues. Unmatched junction bases numbered 7, after V lost 5 bases and J lost 7 bases. Each donor was a Caucasian adult residing in Nashville, Tennessee.

The sequenced sample was memory CD4+ T cells sorted from blood. Subset of the sample: CD45RA-negative fraction. This chain uses TRBV7-8 with TRBJ2-1, with 11 bases identical to TRBD2. The receptor was isolated from a woman aged 25 to 39 in good health. The CDR3 region has the DNA TGTGCCAGCAGCGCTAGCGGGAGGACCAATAATGAGCAGTTCTTC. Its translation: CASSASGRTNNEQFF. The variable domain in full, with the rest retrieved from reference TRBV7-8 and TRBJ2-1, is GAGVSQSPRYKVAKRGQDVALRCDPISGHVSLFWYQQALGQGPEFLTYFQNEAQLDKSGLPSDRFFAERPEGSVSTLKIQRTQQEDSAVYLCASSASGRTNNEQFFGPGTRLTVL.